The entry that follows covers one T cell receptor beta chain sequence. Its antigen is currently unknown. The V segment lost 0 bases and the J segment 0 bases; nucleotides outside the gene matches: 8. This CDR3 has 18 residues. The germline V gene has CDR1 LGHNA and CDR2 YSLEER. The entry originates in a study of cytomegalovirus exposure and HLA in healthy donors. Findings and caveats of the study: Across all donors, roughly uniform sequencing depth was an assumption of the presence/absence analyses. Among the sequence variants, a highly shared cluster was likely an artifact of sequencing.

13 Jbeta primers and 60 Vbeta primers were used for the PCR. The method was immunoSEQ multiplex PCR; TCRdb's version includes in-frame clones alone and lacks a portion of them. The sample yields over 150,000 clones, about four fifths seen once. This rearrangement joins TRBV4-3 to TRBJ1-3; 7 nucleotides match TRBD1. The receptor's source is a man aged 45 to 65 in good health and CMV-seropositive. The sample taken for sequencing was PBMCs. The CDR3 DNA reads as TGCGCCAGCAGCCAAGAGGGGATACAGGGGAACTCTGGAAACACCATATATTTT. Translation: CASSQEGIQGNSGNTIYF.